The clone carrying this TCR beta chain was observed a few times. Authors' analysis steps: Estimates of nucleated cell counts were drawn from the amplification of reference gene primers. Produced via immunoSEQ multiplex PCR; TCRdb's table is partial and in-frame only. V and J calls and clone size follow that table, whereas D and trimming were derived from the DNA. The data show about 140,000 clones, about 83% seen once. In terms of age and location, participants ranged from roughly 18 to 95 years and lived in about two dozen US areas. The V and J ends lost 7 bases and 7 bases, in that order; junction bases with no gene match: 9. The CDR3 covers 14 residues. Germline lookup yields CDR1 LNHDA and CDR2 SQIVND (reference sequence). This entry comes from a study of blood T cell repertoires in COVID-19. Study information: From T cells, B-cell-depleted T cells, or PBMCs came the material, which was cDNA or gDNA.

The rearrangement uses TRBV19 and TRBJ2-1; 8 nucleotides agree with TRBD2. The clonotype was recovered from a woman aged 45 to 65 with acute COVID-19. Sequenced material: PBMCs or T cells enriched from blood (not recorded which). Here the CDR3 reads CASKGGAGANEQFF. In DNA, the CDR3 is TGTGCCAGTAAAGGGGGAGCGGGGGCTAATGAGCAGTTCTTC.